This is a list of T cell receptor beta chains from one sample in a study of cytomegalovirus exposure and HLA in healthy donors. Some clones are missing from TCRdb's copy, which holds only in-frame ones; the method was immunoSEQ multiplex PCR. The sample shows about 170,000 clones, around 68% of them seen only once. The sequenced sample was PBMCs. These receptors originate from a girl aged 5-17 years in good health and CMV-seronegative. Each CDR3 is given with its conserved first and last residue. The order of the fields is clone size, D gene, CDR3 length, V gene, J gene, CDR3 protein, CDR3 DNA. The D gene is left open where the match is weak. Clone size, where shown, is once, few, many, or a class for clones that have expanded.

clone size: NA
D gene: TRBD1
CDR3 length: 18
V gene: TRBV4-1
J gene: TRBJ1-6
CDR3 protein: CASSQERRTGGKGSPLHF
CDR3 DNA: TGCGCCAGCAGCCAAGAACGAAGGACAGGGGGAAAGGGTTCACCCCTCCACTTT

clone size: NA
D gene: TRBD2
CDR3 length: 17
V gene: TRBV11-2
J gene: TRBJ2-7
CDR3 protein: CASSPRLAGGSSYEQYF
CDR3 DNA: TGTGCCAGCAGCCCCCGACTAGCGGGGGGTAGCTCCTACGAGCAGTACTTC

clone size: few
D gene: NA
CDR3 length: 13
V gene: TRBV6-4
J gene: TRBJ1-2
CDR3 protein: CASSSDSRYGYTF
CDR3 DNA: TGTGCCAGCAGTTCTGACAGTCGCTATGGCTACACCTTC

clone size: NA
D gene: TRBD2
CDR3 length: 15
V gene: TRBV6-1
J gene: TRBJ2-7
CDR3 protein: CASSDGAGGSYEQYF
CDR3 DNA: TGTGCCAGCAGTGACGGGGCCGGGGGGTCCTACGAGCAGTACTTC

clone size: NA
D gene: NA
CDR3 length: 14
V gene: TRBV19
J gene: TRBJ1-2
CDR3 protein: CASSIDGGNYGYTF
CDR3 DNA: TGTGCCAGTAGTATCGACGGAGGTAACTATGGCTACACCTTC

clone size: NA
D gene: TRBD1
CDR3 length: 16
V gene: TRBV28
J gene: TRBJ2-2
CDR3 protein: CASSLFGDRATGELFF
CDR3 DNA: TGTGCCAGCAGTTTATTCGGGGACAGGGCCACCGGGGAGCTGTTTTTT

clone size: NA
D gene: NA
CDR3 length: 17
V gene: TRBV7-6
J gene: TRBJ2-2
CDR3 protein: CASNPTLSRGMAGELFF
CDR3 DNA: TGTGCCAGCAACCCGACTCTCTCCCGGGGAATGGCCGGGGAGCTGTTTTTT

clone size: NA
D gene: NA
CDR3 length: 15
V gene: TRBV2
J gene: TRBJ1-5
CDR3 protein: CASSAEQRGNQPQHF
CDR3 DNA: TGTGCCAGCAGCGCAGAGCAGCGTGGCAATCAGCCCCAGCATTTT

clone size: NA
D gene: NA
CDR3 length: 15
V gene: TRBV7-8
J gene: TRBJ1-6
CDR3 protein: CASSLVGIQNSPLHF
CDR3 DNA: TGTGCCAGCAGCTTAGTCGGGATCCAAAATTCACCCCTCCACTTT

clone size: NA
D gene: TRBD2
CDR3 length: 15
V gene: TRBV9
J gene: TRBJ2-3
CDR3 protein: CASSVLAGGLEGQYF
CDR3 DNA: TGTGCCAGCAGCGTACTAGCGGGGGGGCTCGAAGGGCAGTATTTT

clone size: NA
D gene: TRBD1
CDR3 length: 13
V gene: TRBV6-1
J gene: TRBJ1-5
CDR3 protein: CASSGTQGSPQHF
CDR3 DNA: TGTGCCAGCAGTGGGACACAGGGGTCACCCCAGCATTTT

clone size: NA
D gene: NA
CDR3 length: 13
V gene: TRBV27
J gene: TRBJ1-6
CDR3 protein: CATRGPYNSPLHF
CDR3 DNA: TGTGCCACCCGAGGCCCTTATAATTCACCCCTCCACTTT

clone size: once
D gene: NA
CDR3 length: 14
V gene: TRBV27
J gene: TRBJ1-1
CDR3 protein: CASSPDSPNTEAFF
CDR3 DNA: TGTGCCAGCAGTCCGGACAGCCCGAACACTGAAGCTTTCTTT

clone size: NA
D gene: NA
CDR3 length: 13
V gene: TRBV9
J gene: TRBJ1-1
CDR3 protein: CASSLRDTTEAFF
CDR3 DNA: TGTGCCAGCAGCCTACGGGACACCACTGAAGCTTTCTTT

clone size: NA
D gene: TRBD2
CDR3 length: 17
V gene: TRBV5-1
J gene: TRBJ2-7
CDR3 protein: CASSPAGTSGGVDEQYF
CDR3 DNA: TGCGCCAGCAGCCCGGCCGGGACTAGCGGGGGGGTCGACGAGCAGTACTTC

clone size: NA
D gene: TRBD1
CDR3 length: 14
V gene: TRBV19
J gene: TRBJ2-3
CDR3 protein: CASLSGQGADTQYF
CDR3 DNA: TGTGCCAGTTTATCGGGACAGGGGGCAGATACGCAGTATTTT

clone size: NA
D gene: NA
CDR3 length: 16
V gene: TRBV19
J gene: TRBJ1-1
CDR3 protein: CASSPYRPGGNTEAFF
CDR3 DNA: TGTGCCAGTAGTCCGTACCGTCCGGGAGGCAACACTGAAGCTTTCTTT

clone size: NA
D gene: TRBD1
CDR3 length: 15
V gene: TRBV4-1
J gene: TRBJ2-7
CDR3 protein: CASSLSRGTGDGQYF
CDR3 DNA: TGCGCCAGCAGCCTCTCTAGAGGGACAGGGGATGGGCAGTACTTC

clone size: NA
D gene: NA
CDR3 length: 11
V gene: TRBV20-1
J gene: TRBJ2-5
CDR3 protein: CSVYPQETQYF
CDR3 DNA: TGCAGTGTCTACCCCCAAGAGACCCAGTACTTC

clone size: NA
D gene: NA
CDR3 length: 13
V gene: TRBV27
J gene: TRBJ2-3
CDR3 protein: CASIAGGPDTQYF
CDR3 DNA: TGTGCCAGCATAGCCGGGGGGCCAGATACGCAGTATTTT

clone size: NA
D gene: TRBD1
CDR3 length: 15
V gene: TRBV11-2
J gene: TRBJ2-7
CDR3 protein: CASSFWTGGRYEQYF
CDR3 DNA: TGTGCCAGCAGCTTCTGGACAGGGGGTCGGTACGAGCAGTACTTC

clone size: few
D gene: NA
CDR3 length: 12
V gene: TRBV29-1
J gene: TRBJ1-1
CDR3 protein: CSVAPGVGEAFF
CDR3 DNA: TGCAGCGTTGCTCCAGGGGTTGGTGAAGCTTTCTTT

clone size: few
D gene: TRBD2
CDR3 length: 13
V gene: TRBV7-3
J gene: TRBJ2-7
CDR3 protein: CASSLGGGYEQYF
CDR3 DNA: TGTGCCAGCAGCTTGGGCGGGGGTTACGAGCAGTACTTC

clone size: few
D gene: NA
CDR3 length: 17
V gene: TRBV7-8
J gene: TRBJ1-2
CDR3 protein: CASSLGWGGRDGYGYTF
CDR3 DNA: TGTGCCAGCAGCTTAGGGTGGGGAGGCAGGGACGGCTATGGCTACACCTTC

clone size: NA
D gene: NA
CDR3 length: 14
V gene: TRBV5-5
J gene: TRBJ2-5
CDR3 protein: CASSFTGWGETQYF
CDR3 DNA: TGTGCCAGCAGCTTTACAGGGTGGGGAGAGACCCAGTACTTC

clone size: NA
D gene: NA
CDR3 length: 16
V gene: TRBV5-1
J gene: TRBJ2-3
CDR3 protein: CASSLVAAGWGNTQYF
CDR3 DNA: TGCGCCAGCAGCTTGGTAGCTGCGGGGTGGGGTAATACGCAGTATTTT

clone size: once
D gene: NA
CDR3 length: 15
V gene: TRBV5-1
J gene: TRBJ2-7
CDR3 protein: CASSQGRERSYEQYF
CDR3 DNA: TGCGCCAGCAGCCAGGGCAGGGAACGCTCCTACGAGCAGTACTTC

clone size: NA
D gene: NA
CDR3 length: 16
V gene: TRBV9
J gene: TRBJ1-4
CDR3 protein: CASSAGQIRTNEKLFF
CDR3 DNA: TGTGCCAGCAGCGCCGGACAGATTCGTACAAATGAAAAACTGTTTTTT

clone size: few
D gene: TRBD1
CDR3 length: 15
V gene: TRBV5-1
J gene: TRBJ2-2
CDR3 protein: CASSGRTGNTGELFF
CDR3 DNA: TGCGCCAGCAGCGGTCGGACAGGGAACACCGGGGAGCTGTTTTTT

clone size: NA
D gene: NA
CDR3 length: 15
V gene: TRBV19
J gene: TRBJ2-1
CDR3 protein: CASSHPRGTGNEQFF
CDR3 DNA: TGTGCCAGTAGTCACCCTAGGGGGACGGGCAATGAGCAGTTCTTC

clone size: NA
D gene: NA
CDR3 length: 13
V gene: TRBV7-9
J gene: TRBJ1-5
CDR3 protein: CASSSGTYQPQHF
CDR3 DNA: TGTGCCAGCAGCTCCGGGACATACCAGCCCCAGCATTTT

clone size: NA
D gene: NA
CDR3 length: 16
V gene: TRBV7-3
J gene: TRBJ2-1
CDR3 protein: CASSLYGVSSYNEQFF
CDR3 DNA: TGTGCCAGCAGCTTATACGGGGTGAGCTCCTACAATGAGCAGTTCTTC

clone size: NA
D gene: TRBD1
CDR3 length: 14
V gene: TRBV7-9
J gene: TRBJ2-7
CDR3 protein: CASSPQGASLEQYF
CDR3 DNA: TGTGCCAGCAGCCCTCAGGGGGCCTCTCTCGAGCAGTACTTC

clone size: NA
D gene: NA
CDR3 length: 15
V gene: TRBV9
J gene: TRBJ1-3
CDR3 protein: CASSVTGLSGNTIYF
CDR3 DNA: TGTGCCAGCAGCGTAACAGGGCTCTCTGGAAACACCATATATTTT

clone size: NA
D gene: TRBD2
CDR3 length: 16
V gene: TRBV9
J gene: TRBJ2-7
CDR3 protein: CASSVGGRGSPYEQYF
CDR3 DNA: TGTGCCAGCAGCGTCGGAGGGCGGGGGTCCCCGTACGAGCAGTACTTC

clone size: NA
D gene: NA
CDR3 length: 15
V gene: TRBV11-2
J gene: TRBJ1-1
CDR3 protein: CASSFEGGMNTEAFF
CDR3 DNA: TGTGCCAGCAGCTTCGAGGGCGGAATGAACACTGAAGCTTTCTTT

clone size: few
D gene: NA
CDR3 length: 17
V gene: TRBV4-1
J gene: TRBJ1-5
CDR3 protein: CASSLLPESDGRKPQHF
CDR3 DNA: TGCGCCAGCAGCCTACTGCCGGAGAGCGACGGTCGTAAGCCCCAGCATTTT

clone size: NA
D gene: NA
CDR3 length: 11
V gene: TRBV6-1
J gene: TRBJ1-2
CDR3 protein: CASRRRGGYTF
CDR3 DNA: TGTGCCAGCAGGAGAAGGGGCGGCTACACCTTC

clone size: NA
D gene: NA
CDR3 length: 15
V gene: TRBV7-8
J gene: TRBJ1-5
CDR3 protein: CASAGRTAYNQPQHF
CDR3 DNA: TGTGCCAGTGCCGGAAGGACAGCCTACAATCAGCCCCAGCATTTT

clone size: NA
D gene: TRBD2
CDR3 length: 18
V gene: TRBV13
J gene: TRBJ2-5
CDR3 protein: CASSSSSGGPPHQETQYF
CDR3 DNA: TGTGCCAGCAGCTCGTCTAGCGGGGGCCCACCACACCAAGAGACCCAGTACTTC

clone size: NA
D gene: NA
CDR3 length: 13
V gene: TRBV6-6
J gene: TRBJ2-5
CDR3 protein: CAIAGTVQETQYF
CDR3 DNA: TGTGCCATCGCGGGGACAGTCCAAGAGACCCAGTACTTC

clone size: NA
D gene: NA
CDR3 length: 16
V gene: TRBV5-1
J gene: TRBJ2-2
CDR3 protein: CASRSTGTPNTGELFF
CDR3 DNA: TGCGCCAGCAGATCTACCGGGACACCAAACACCGGGGAGCTGTTTTTT

clone size: NA
D gene: NA
CDR3 length: 15
V gene: TRBV7-8
J gene: TRBJ1-1
CDR3 protein: CASSFMGLQRTEAFF
CDR3 DNA: TGTGCCAGCAGTTTCATGGGACTACAGAGAACTGAAGCTTTCTTT

clone size: NA
D gene: TRBD1
CDR3 length: 17
V gene: TRBV5-1
J gene: TRBJ2-1
CDR3 protein: CASSPRETGGLGNEQFF
CDR3 DNA: TGCGCCAGCAGCCCTCGGGAGACAGGGGGCCTAGGCAATGAGCAGTTCTTC

clone size: NA
D gene: TRBD2
CDR3 length: 18
V gene: TRBV7-6
J gene: TRBJ2-7
CDR3 protein: CASSLEGLAGGTSYEQYF
CDR3 DNA: TGTGCCAGCAGCTTGGAGGGACTAGCGGGGGGGACTTCCTACGAGCAGTACTTC

clone size: NA
D gene: NA
CDR3 length: 16
V gene: TRBV21-1
J gene: TRBJ1-4
CDR3 protein: CASSKTRDRAGGKLFF
CDR3 DNA: TGTGCCAGCAGCAAAACGCGAGACAGGGCTGGGGGGAAACTGTTTTTT

clone size: NA
D gene: TRBD1
CDR3 length: 13
V gene: TRBV2
J gene: TRBJ1-5
CDR3 protein: CASGDRANQPQHF
CDR3 DNA: TGTGCCAGCGGGGACAGGGCCAATCAGCCCCAGCATTTT

clone size: NA
D gene: NA
CDR3 length: 16
V gene: TRBV21-1
J gene: TRBJ1-2
CDR3 protein: CASSKAGTGWDYGYTF
CDR3 DNA: TGTGCCAGCAGCAAAGCCGGGACAGGCTGGGACTATGGCTACACCTTC

clone size: NA
D gene: NA
CDR3 length: 13
V gene: TRBV7-9
J gene: TRBJ1-2
CDR3 protein: CASSSTDNYGYTF
CDR3 DNA: TGTGCCAGCAGCTCCACAGATAACTATGGCTACACCTTC

clone size: NA
D gene: TRBD2
CDR3 length: 17
V gene: TRBV7-8
J gene: TRBJ2-5
CDR3 protein: CASSLGVGSGGKETQYF
CDR3 DNA: TGTGCCAGCAGCTTAGGGGTCGGTAGCGGGGGTAAAGAGACCCAGTACTTC

clone size: NA
D gene: TRBD1
CDR3 length: 12
V gene: TRBV29-1
J gene: TRBJ2-7
CDR3 protein: CSKDRGAYEQYF
CDR3 DNA: TGCAGCAAGGACAGGGGGGCCTACGAGCAGTACTTC

clone size: few
D gene: NA
CDR3 length: 15
V gene: TRBV5-1
J gene: TRBJ1-1
CDR3 protein: CASSGVGGGVTEAFF
CDR3 DNA: TGCGCCAGCTCCGGCGTGGGGGGTGGGGTCACTGAAGCTTTCTTT

clone size: NA
D gene: NA
CDR3 length: 19
V gene: TRBV5-6
J gene: TRBJ2-3
CDR3 protein: CASSLARWAQGGNTDTQYF
CDR3 DNA: TGTGCCAGCAGCTTGGCCCGCTGGGCGCAGGGGGGAAACACAGATACGCAGTATTTT

clone size: NA
D gene: NA
CDR3 length: 14
V gene: TRBV19
J gene: TRBJ1-1
CDR3 protein: CASSADSMNTEAFF
CDR3 DNA: TGTGCCAGTAGTGCCGACAGCATGAACACTGAAGCTTTCTTT

clone size: NA
D gene: NA
CDR3 length: 13
V gene: TRBV27
J gene: TRBJ1-2
CDR3 protein: CASSLSGAEGYTF
CDR3 DNA: TGTGCCAGCAGTTTATCAGGGGCGGAAGGCTACACCTTC

clone size: NA
D gene: NA
CDR3 length: 15
V gene: TRBV5-4
J gene: TRBJ1-5
CDR3 protein: CASSSTPGSNQPQHF
CDR3 DNA: TGTGCCAGCAGCTCAACACCGGGGAGCAATCAGCCCCAGCATTTT

clone size: NA
D gene: NA
CDR3 length: 17
V gene: TRBV13
J gene: TRBJ1-1
CDR3 protein: CASSLASRTGREGEAFF
CDR3 DNA: TGTGCCAGCAGCTTAGCCTCGCGGACGGGGCGGGAGGGTGAAGCTTTCTTT